This TCR beta chain is from a study of T cells in tuberculosis. Study information: A South African cohort included IGRA-negative adolescents, latently infected IGRA-positive adolescents and adults with active tuberculosis.

For this clone: Its cognate antigen is unknown.

The V gene end was trimmed by 5 bases and the J gene end by 0 bases; junction bases not matched to a gene: 9. This CDR3 comprises 17 residues. Germline lookup yields CDR1 LNHDA and CDR2 SQIVND (reference sequence). Profiled with immunoSEQ multiplex PCR; TCRdb holds only in-frame clones, not every one. Of about 30,000 clones listed, less than 97% are singletons. Study-level points and caveats: Shorter CDR3-alpha in active tuberculosis partly drove smaller distances.

J is TRBJ2-2 and V is TRBV19; TRBD1 matches 7 bases. Sequencing was performed on PBMCs. The TCR comes from a donor between 5 and 29 years old with latent tuberculosis or without tuberculosis infection. The CDR3 DNA reads TGTGCCAGTAGTCGCGGCGGACAGGCCTCGAACACCGGGGAGCTGTTTTTT. Amino acids: CASSRGGQASNTGELFF.